The next 10 T cell receptor beta chains were all read from a single sample in a study of shared clonotypes between healthy human individuals. TCRdb keeps only in-frame clones here, not all; method: immunoSEQ multiplex PCR. This table has approximately 500,000 clones, 60% to 80% appearing once. The sample comprised PBMCs. These receptors came from a woman in her thirties or forties in good health. Some clones in this sample may be carry-over from other donors' samples.

The chain couples TRBV12-2 to TRBJ2-7; TRBD1 is taken as the D call from the table, unchecked against the DNA. TRBV12-2 is a known pseudogene. This CDR3 comprises 13 residues. The CDR3 here is CASRPGCAYEQYF. In DNA, the CDR3 is TGTGCAAGTCGCCCAGGATGCGCCTACGAGCAGTACTTC.

For this clone: One base separates it from a far larger clone, so it is likely a read error. Other DNA sequences in this specimen translate into the identical CDR3. The CDR3 sequence is CASSQSVSREILYEQYF. The CDR3, as DNA: TGTGCCAGCAGCCAATCTGTATCGCGGGAGATTCTCTACGAGCAGTACTTC. The chain combines TRBV4-2 with TRBJ2-7; 7 bases line up with TRBD2. The length of the CDR3 is 17 residues. V shed 2 bases, J shed 3 bases, and the junction held 13 bases outside the gene matches. Per the germline V gene, CDR1 is LGHNA and CDR2 is YNFKEQ.

The CDR3 sequence is CASSPPRGPYHEYF. The CDR3 nucleotides are TGTGCCAGCAGTCCCCCGCGGGGTCCATATCATGAGTACTTC. V and J are TRBV28 and TRBJ2-7, with D perhaps TRBD2 (6 bases). V lost 5 bases, J lost 11 bases, and 22 bases lay in between. Per germline, CDR1 MDHEN and CDR2 SYDVKM. The CDR3 is 14 residues long.

The chain has TRBV18 and TRBJ1-4, with a possible D match to TRBD1 (5 bases). V lost 6 bases to trimming and J lost 14 bases, with 19 bases between them. The CDR3 loop spans 13 amino acids. In germline, CDR1 is KGHSH, CDR2 LQKENI. The CDR3 DNA follows: TGTGCCAGCTCCGACAGCCTCAGGGTGGACCTGTTTTTT. Translated, it gives CASSDSLRVDLFF. Based on the CDR3 plus reference TRBV18 and TRBJ1-4, the full variable domain is NAGVMQNPRHLVRRRGQEARLRCSPMKGHSHVYWYRQLPEEGLKFMVYLQKENIIDESGMPKERFSAEFPKEGPSILRIQQVVRGDSAAYFCASSDSLRVDLFFGSGTQLSVL.

The V call is TRBV2, the J call TRBJ2-4, with D possibly matching TRBD1 (6 bases). Germline V gene sequence: CDR1 SNHLY, CDR2 FYNNEI. V lost 6 bases to trimming and J lost 5 bases, with 11 bases between them. The CDR3 has 13 amino acids. Written as DNA, the CDR3 is TGTGCCAGCAGGAGGGACACCCAAAACATTCAGTACTTC. This encodes CASRRDTQNIQYF.

The rearrangement links TRBV19 to TRBJ1-3, with 8 bases identical to TRBD1. CDR1 LNHDA and CDR2 SQIVND come from the germline V gene (reference sequence). With 5 bases clipped from V and 0 bases from J, the junction kept 3 bases outside the gene matches. The CDR3 runs to 15 residues. CDR3 nucleotide sequence: TGTGCCAGTAGTTACAGGGGGACCTCTGGAAACACCATATATTTT. Translation gives CASSYRGTSGNTIYF.

The chain joins TRBV10-2 to TRBJ2-1, with 9 bases lining up with TRBD2. The V gene's germline CDR1 is WSHSY and CDR2 SAAADI. The CDR3 consists of 14 residues. V was pared by 0 bases and J by 10 bases, with 4 bases of the junction left unmatched. For the CDR3, the DNA is TGCGCCAGCAGTGAGTCCGCGGGAGGGGGGGAGCAGTTCTTC. Its translation is CASSESAGGGEQFF.

This clone was seen a few times. The CDR3 sequence: CASSNGGTLAKNIQYF. CDR3 coding DNA: TGTGCCAGCAGTAACGGGGGTACCCTAGCCAAAAACATTCAGTACTTC. This chain joins TRBV28 and TRBJ2-4; D perhaps matches TRBD2 (6 bases). V lost 5 bases and J lost 0, with 14 bases in between. From germline, CDR1 is MDHEN and CDR2 SYDVKM. This CDR3 has 16 residues. The whole variable domain, remainder taken from reference TRBV28 and TRBJ2-4, is DVKVTQSSRYLVKRTGEKVFLECVQDMDHENMFWYRQDPGLGLRLIYFSYDVKMKEKGDIPEGYSVSREKKERFSLILESASTNQTSMYLCASSNGGTLAKNIQYFGAGTRLSVL.

The CDR3 region is CASSLGLAGVASEQYF. CDR3 nucleotide sequence: TGTGCCAGCAGCTTAGGACTAGCGGGAGTTGCTTCCGAGCAGTACTTC. The rearrangement uses TRBV7-2 and TRBJ2-7; the match to TRBD2 covers 12 bases. Losses at the gene ends were 1 base for V and 6 bases for J; bases not matched to a gene: 7. The CDR3 is 16 amino acids. Germline V lookup: CDR1 SGHTA, CDR2 FQGNSA.

This chain connects TRBV9 to TRBJ2-2; no definite D call. Trimming removed 4 bases at V and 1 base at J, with 2 bases between. The V gene's germline CDR1 is SGDLS and CDR2 YYNGEE. The CDR3 has 12 amino acids. The CDR3 is CASSMNTGELFF. CDR3 sequence (DNA): TGTGCCAGCAGCATGAACACCGGGGAGCTGTTTTTT.